These T cell receptor beta chains were read from a single sample in a study of T cells in localized non-small cell lung cancer. Method: immunoSEQ multiplex PCR; TCRdb's copy keeps in-frame clones and lacks some. This sample has 2,500 to 3,000 clones; around 21% occur once, and the top ten carry less than 25%. Specimen: lung tumor tissue, collected before any cancer treatment. Receptors originate from a male donor aged 60 or over with stage II squamous cell lung carcinoma. CDR3s include the opening cysteine and the closing phenylalanine or tryptophan. D genes are given only for firm matches. Clone size is not always given. Where it is, it says once, few, many or a class for expanded clones.

abundance,d_gene,len,j_gene,v_gene,CDR3aa,CDR3nt
few,-,13,TRBJ1-1,TRBV7-1,CASSLTWNTEAFF,TGTGCCAGCAGCTTAACGTGGAACACTGAAGCTTTCTTT
-,TRBD1,14,TRBJ1-2,TRBV29-1,CSVEPGQGDRGYTF,TGCAGCGTAGAACCGGGACAGGGGGATCGTGGCTACACCTTC
few,-,14,TRBJ2-2,TRBV6-8,CASSFLPGAGELFF,TGTGCCAGCAGTTTCCTCCCAGGGGCCGGGGAGCTGTTTTTT
-,-,16,TRBJ1-3,TRBV28,CASSFSGARSGNTIYF,TGTGCCAGCAGTTTCTCAGGGGCCCGCTCTGGAAACACCATATATTTT
-,TRBD1,13,TRBJ1-4,TRBV28,CASSTGGGEKLFF,TGTGCCAGCAGTACAGGGGGGGGCGAAAAACTGTTTTTT
few,-,13,TRBJ1-1,TRBV6-8,CASSYSPKTEAFF,TGTGCCAGCAGTTACTCGCCGAAGACTGAAGCTTTCTTT
-,TRBD1,17,TRBJ2-4,TRBV11-3,CASSFTGGWVTKNIQYF,TGTGCCAGCAGCTTCACAGGGGGTTGGGTAACCAAAAACATTCAGTACTTC
few,TRBD1,15,TRBJ1-3,TRBV18,CASSPSTGEGNTIYF,TGTGCCAGCTCACCATCTACAGGGGAAGGAAACACCATATATTTT
-,TRBD2,15,TRBJ2-3,TRBV6-8,CASSEQGSGGDTQYF,TGTGCCAGCAGTGAGCAGGGTTCGGGAGGGGACACGCAGTATTTT
few,TRBD1,15,TRBJ2-7,TRBV11-3,CASSHTGGRTYEQYF,TGTGCCAGCAGCCATACAGGGGGGAGGACCTACGAGCAGTACTTC
-,-,14,TRBJ2-3,TRBV11-3,CASSLSPPTDTQYF,TGTGCCAGCAGCTTGTCGCCCCCCACAGATACGCAGTATTTT
-,-,14,TRBJ2-4,TRBV28,CASRDPDLGNIQYF,TGTGCCAGCAGGGACCCGGACCTAGGTAACATTCAGTACTTC
-,TRBD2,12,TRBJ2-7,TRBV6-8,CASRSGLAEQYF,TGTGCCAGCAGGTCGGGACTAGCGGAGCAGTACTTC
-,-,13,TRBJ2-2,TRBV6-8,CASRSSNTGELFF,TGTGCCAGCCGGTCGTCGAACACCGGGGAGCTGTTTTTT
few,-,15,TRBJ1-1,TRBV6-8,CASSPAEGRRTEAFF,TGTGCCAGCAGCCCAGCCGAGGGGAGGCGGACTGAAGCTTTCTTT
-,TRBD1,14,TRBJ1-2,TRBV11-3,CASSSDRGSYGYTF,TGTGCCAGCAGTTCCGACAGGGGAAGCTATGGCTACACCTTC
medium-sized,-,16,TRBJ1-1,TRBV30,CAWSPAPGRPNTEAFF,TGTGCCTGGAGCCCCGCGCCTGGCAGACCGAACACTGAAGCTTTCTTT
once,TRBD1,14,TRBJ1-6,TRBV5-1,CASSLGQNNSPLHF,TGCGCCAGCAGCCTGGGACAGAATAATTCACCCCTCCACTTT
few,TRBD1,16,TRBJ2-3,TRBV9,CASSVKGGTGADTQYF,TGTGCCAGCAGCGTAAAGGGTGGGACAGGGGCAGATACGCAGTATTTT
few,TRBD1,16,TRBJ1-2,TRBV9,CASSDTIDRAAGGYTF,TGTGCCAGCAGTGACACGATCGACAGGGCGGCGGGAGGCTACACCTTC
-,-,14,TRBJ1-3,TRBV30,CAWSVRGGTNTIYF,TGTGCCTGGAGTGTGAGGGGAGGCACCAACACCATATATTTT
-,TRBD1,15,TRBJ2-7,TRBV11-3,CASSFRQGVSYEQYF,TGTGCCAGCAGCTTCAGACAGGGGGTCAGCTACGAGCAGTACTTC
few,TRBD1,14,TRBJ1-5,TRBV6-8,CASSYGQGYQPQHF,TGTGCCAGCAGTTACGGACAGGGGTATCAGCCCCAGCATTTT
few,-,15,TRBJ1-1,TRBV11-3,CASSLNRVMNTEAFF,TGTGCCAGCAGCTTGAACAGGGTCATGAACACTGAAGCTTTCTTT
few,TRBD2,15,TRBJ2-5,TRBV11-3,CASSLLSGAQETQYF,TGTGCCAGCAGCTTACTTAGCGGGGCACAAGAGACCCAGTACTTC
medium-sized,TRBD2,15,TRBJ2-2,TRBV9,CASSRGLAGAGELFF,TGTGCCAGCAGCAGGGGACTAGCGGGGGCCGGGGAGCTGTTTTTT
-,-,15,TRBJ1-6,TRBV11-3,CASRGEGEGNSPLHF,TGTGCCAGCCGGGGCGAAGGGGAGGGTAATTCACCCCTCCACTTT